Shown below are 24 T cell receptor beta chains from a single sample sequenced in a study of T cells in Graves' hyperthyroidism and ophthalmopathy (dated 2019 in TCRdb). Library construction relied on multiplex PCR. Reads for this sample came from an Illumina HiSeq 2000. Amplification of TCR beta CDR3 regions was carried out from RNA transcripts. The TCR CDR3 was subjected to a first round of RT-PCR using the HTBI primer set and the Qiagen OneStep RT-PCR kit. Using fastp at Q25 and MiXCR, TCRdb reprocessed the public reads and kept productive beta chains. One record per CDR3 amino acid sequence lists the most common genes and DNA. This sample holds a few hundred thousand distinct CDR3 sequences; 20% to 25% were observed only once. The ten most abundant clones make up more than 60% of the sample. The sequencing sample was made of blood. These receptors originate from a man between 50 and 59 years old with Graves' hyperthyroidism.

This clonotype was picked up a small number of times. The chain recombines TRBV4-1 with TRBJ2-1; TRBD1 agrees at 8 bases. Per the germline V gene, CDR1 is MGHRA and CDR2 is YSYEKL. V was pared by 0 bases and J by 6 bases, with 1 base of the junction left unmatched. This CDR3 comprises 14 residues. This chain's CDR3 is CASSQETGVNEQFF. CDR3 nucleotides: TGCGCCAGCAGCCAAGAGACAGGGGTCAATGAGCAGTTCTTC.

This chain links TRBV24-1 with TRBJ2-2; D perhaps matches TRBD2 (6 bases). V shed 3 bases and J shed 4 bases, with 14 bases lying between them. The germline CDR1 and CDR2 sequences are KGHDR and SFDVKD. This CDR3 has 16 residues. The CDR3 bases are TGTGCCACCAGTGATCCACGGGGAGGACTCACCGGGGAGCTGTTTTTT. The encoded protein is CATSDPRGGLTGELFF.

V is TRBV11-1 and J is TRBJ1-1; 9 bases map to TRBD1. Germline V gives CDR1 SGHAT, CDR2 FQDESV (reference sequence). The V segment lost 3 bases and the J segment 0 bases; nucleotides outside the gene matches: 8. The CDR3 covers 17 residues. This CDR3 reads CASSFAGTGSLNTEAFF. CDR3 bases: TGTGCCAGCAGCTTCGCTGGGACAGGGAGTTTGAACACTGAAGCTTTCTTT.

This clonotype has more than one count but fewer than ten. The rearrangement links TRBV13 to TRBJ2-7; 9 nucleotides match TRBD2. CDR3 size: 16 residues. Per germline, CDR1 PRHDT and CDR2 FYEKMQ (reference sequence). V shed 1 base and J 1 base; nucleotides not matched to a gene: 5. This CDR3 reads CASSLEGLATSYEQYF. The CDR3 nucleotides are TGTGCCAGCAGCTTAGAGGGACTAGCAACATCCTACGAGCAGTACTTC.

This clonotype has at least ten counts. The V gene is TRBV27, the J gene TRBJ2-1; D gene uncertain. CDR1 is MNHEY, CDR2 SMNVEV, per germline (reference sequence). V lost 3 bases to trimming and J lost 0 bases, with 9 bases between them. The CDR3 spans 15 residues. The CDR3 DNA sequence: TGTGCCAGCAGTTTTTCAAAGAGCTCCTACAATGAGCAGTTCTTC. It is translated as CASSFSKSSYNEQFF.

This clonotype was detected a few times. The junction differs from germline at one of its ends, possibly a read error. This chain uses TRBV3-1 with TRBJ2-1; 11 bases align to TRBD2. Germline V lookup: CDR1 LGHDT, CDR2 YNNKEL (reference sequence). CDR3 size: 14 residues. In nucleotides, the CDR3 is TGCGCCAGCAGTGAAGATAGCGGGAGGGTTGAGCAGTTCTTC. Protein: CASSEDSGRVEQFF.

This rearrangement joins TRBV6-2 or TRBV6-3 to TRBJ2-2; the D gene is possibly TRBD2 (5 bases). CDR3 size: 13 residues. Germline values: CDR1 MNHEY, CDR2 SVGEGT. The V end lost 8 bases, the J end lost 4 bases, and 11 bases lay between the germline ends. The CDR3 DNA reads TGTGCCAGCGGGGAGACTCCCACCGGGGAGCTGTTTTTT. This translates into CASGETPTGELFF.

This clonotype was counted at least ten times. The chain has TRBV2 and TRBJ1-2, with 7 bases lining up with TRBD1. Per the germline V gene, CDR1 is SNHLY and CDR2 is FYNNEI. V was pared by 7 bases and J by 7 bases, with 12 bases of the junction left unmatched. The length of the CDR3 is 14 residues. The CDR3 region is CASTRGRGSGGYTF. CDR3 in DNA: TGTGCCAGCACCCGCGGCAGGGGGTCGGGTGGCTACACCTTC.

Only one count was recorded for this clonotype. The CDR3 here is CASSTGGDGYTF. CDR3 sequence (DNA): TGTGCCAGCAGCACAGGGGGCGATGGCTACACCTTC. The chain employs TRBV7-3 and TRBJ1-2, with TRBD1 matching over 9 bases. From germline, CDR1 is SGHTA and CDR2 FQGTGA. CDR3 length: 12 residues. V lost 5 bases, J lost 6 bases, and 1 base stayed unmatched.

Ten or more counts support this clonotype. The chain has TRBV5-1 and TRBJ1-1; 8 bases fit TRBD1. The V and J ends lost 0 bases and 6 bases, in that order; junction bases with no gene match: 13. In germline, CDR1 is SGHRS, CDR2 YFSETQ. The CDR3 is made up of 17 amino acids. CDR3 region: CASSLAAGGAGWSEAFF. CDR3 sequence (DNA): TGCGCCAGCAGCTTGGCCGCAGGGGGCGCGGGATGGTCTGAAGCTTTCTTT.

CDR3 in DNA: TGTGCCAGCAGCTTCCCCCTCCGCGAGGTCACCTACGAGCAGTACTTC. Its translation: CASSFPLREVTYEQYF. This chain joins TRBV28 and TRBJ2-7; D gene uncertain. This CDR3 spans 16 amino acids. V was clipped by 6 bases and J by 2 bases, with 20 bases between them. The V gene's germline CDR1 is MDHEN and CDR2 SYDVKM.

The V and J genes are TRBV9 and TRBJ2-5, with D possibly being TRBD2 (6 bases). Germline V lookup: CDR1 SGDLS, CDR2 YYNGEE. This CDR3 has 15 residues. V lost 0 bases to trimming and J lost 5 bases, with 14 bases between them. The CDR3, as DNA: TGTGCCAGCAGCGTAGCTGAGGGCAGCGGGGAGACCCAGTACTTC. Translated: CASSVAEGSGETQYF.

The CDR3 is CAISGTAYQETQYF. The CDR3 bases are TGTGCCATCAGTGGGACAGCATACCAAGAGACCCAGTACTTC. This chain links TRBV10-3 with TRBJ2-5; a weak D match, TRBD1 (6 bases). V lost 4 bases to trimming and J lost 0 bases, with 9 bases between them. The CDR3 is 14 amino acids. Germline V gene lookup returns CDR1 ENHRY and CDR2 SYGVKD.

The chain recombines TRBV28 with TRBJ2-7; TRBD1 aligns across 8 bases. The germline CDR1 and CDR2 sequences are MDHEN and SYDVKM. After removal of 5 bases from V and 5 bases from J, the junction contained 11 bases not matched to a gene. CDR3 length: 15 amino acids. This CDR3 is CASSPSRGQLNEQYF. The CDR3 region has the DNA TGTGCCAGCAGTCCGAGCAGGGGGCAGTTGAACGAGCAGTACTTC.

This clonotype was seen a few times. The chain recombines TRBV20-1 with TRBJ2-2; TRBD1 matches 8 bases. Germline trimming cut 0 bases from V and 5 bases from J; bases unmatched to any gene: 11. CDR3 length equals 17 residues. CDR1 and CDR2 from the germline V gene are DFQATT and SNEGSKA (reference sequence). DNA for the CDR3: TGCAGTGCTAGAGATTGGCGCACAGGGGGTAGGACCGGGGAGCTGTTTTTT. Amino acid sequence: CSARDWRTGGRTGELFF.

This chain links TRBV20-1 with TRBJ2-7; either TRBD1 or TRBD2 may supply D (7 bases each). Germline loops: CDR1 DFQATT, CDR2 SNEGSKA (reference sequence). The CDR3 covers 14 residues. The V end was cut by 6 bases, the J end by 3 bases, with 18 bases between. CDR3 nucleotides: TGCAGTGCGGGGGGGGGGCAGGGGGGCTACGAGCAGTACTTC. Encoded protein: CSAGGGQGGYEQYF.

This clonotype turned up a few times. V usage is TRBV6-2 or TRBV6-3 and J usage is TRBJ2-5; D is possibly TRBD2 (5 bases). This CDR3 spans 13 amino acids. The V gene lost 4 bases and the J gene lost 4 bases, with 10 bases spanning the gap. CDR1 MNHEY and CDR2 SVGEGT come from the germline V gene. This CDR3 is CASSWRQRETQYF. CDR3 sequence (DNA): TGTGCCAGCAGTTGGAGGCAACGAGAGACCCAGTACTTC.

This clonotype was picked up a small number of times. The chain has TRBV11-2 and TRBJ1-2, with D possibly matching TRBD1 (6 bases). The germline gives CDR1 SGHAT, CDR2 FQNNGV. This CDR3 has 15 amino acids. Trimming pared 0 bases from V and 1 base from J, leaving 9 bases between. The chain's CDR3 is CASSLEGGVNYGYTF. As DNA, the CDR3 is TGTGCCAGCAGCTTAGAAGGGGGAGTTAACTATGGCTACACCTTC.

This clonotype was seen at least ten times. The gene calls are TRBV5-1 and TRBJ2-3; D unresolved. The CDR3 runs 14 residues. Germline V gives CDR1 SGHRS, CDR2 YFSETQ. V was clipped by 4 bases and J by 1 base, with 10 bases between them. The CDR3 here is CASSIGDGTDTQYF. Written as DNA, the CDR3 is TGCGCCAGCAGCATTGGTGACGGCACAGATACGCAGTATTTT.

The V and J genes are TRBV5-1 and TRBJ2-2, with TRBD2 matching over 8 bases. Germline V gene lookup returns CDR1 SGHRS and CDR2 YFSETQ. CDR3 length: 17 amino acids. With V trimmed by 2 bases and J by 3 bases, 9 bases remained unmatched. The CDR3 is CASSFSRDGRDTGELFF. The CDR3 DNA reads TGCGCCAGCAGCTTCAGCCGAGACGGGAGGGACACCGGGGAGCTGTTTTTT.

J is TRBJ2-7 and V is TRBV12-3 or TRBV12-4; 16 bases are a match to TRBD2. V was clipped by 3 bases and J by 6 bases; unmatched bases: 8. CDR3 length: 17 amino acids. The CDR3 reads CASSFNPGLAGGFEQYF. The DNA of the CDR3 is TGTGCCAGCAGTTTTAACCCGGGACTAGCGGGGGGGTTCGAGCAGTACTTC.

The chain combines TRBV7-2 with TRBJ2-7, with 8 bases identical to TRBD2. After removal of 5 bases from V and 1 base from J, the junction contained 7 bases not matched to a gene. This CDR3 spans 15 amino acids. Germline V CDR1 and CDR2: SGHTA, FQGNSA. In DNA, the CDR3 is TGTGCCAGCAGCCAAGACGGCGGGAGGTCCTACGAGCAGTACTTC. Its protein product is CASSQDGGRSYEQYF.

The chain is built from TRBV27 and TRBJ2-7; D unresolved. Germline CDR1 is MNHEY and CDR2 is SMNVEV (reference sequence). This CDR3 spans 17 amino acids. V was pared by 0 bases and J by 0 bases, with 15 bases between. In DNA, the CDR3 is TGTGCCAGCAGTTTATCCCCTTCAAGGACGTTCTCCTACGAGCAGTACTTC. Encoded protein: CASSLSPSRTFSYEQYF.

This clonotype occurred many times. This chain's CDR3 is CASSSSLSGRVYEQYF. DNA for the CDR3: TGTGCCAGCAGCTCCTCCCTAAGCGGGAGGGTGTACGAGCAGTACTTC. V usage is TRBV7-6 and J usage is TRBJ2-7; 10 bases fit TRBD2. The CDR3 runs 16 residues. V was clipped by 4 bases and J by 4 bases; unmatched bases: 10. The germline CDR1 and CDR2 sequences are SGHVS and FNYEAQ.